This entry features one TCR beta chain sequence. The sample originates from a study of blood T cell repertoires in COVID-19. Using immunoSEQ multiplex PCR, the repertoire was profiled, and TCRdb retains in-frame clones only, with some absent. Of 300,000 or so clones listed, around nine tenths are singletons. This CDR3 has 12 residues. V was clipped by 8 bases and J by 8 bases, with 15 bases between them. Germline V gene lookup returns CDR1 MNHEY and CDR2 SMNVEV (reference sequence). The V gene is TRBV27, the J gene TRBJ1-2, with unresolved D. The sequence was obtained from a man between 70 and 80 years old with acute or convalescent COVID-19. Material for sequencing was peripheral blood. CDR3 nucleotides: TGTGCCAGCGGTGTCAGGCTCGGAGGCTACACCTTC. Encoded protein: CASGVRLGGYTF.